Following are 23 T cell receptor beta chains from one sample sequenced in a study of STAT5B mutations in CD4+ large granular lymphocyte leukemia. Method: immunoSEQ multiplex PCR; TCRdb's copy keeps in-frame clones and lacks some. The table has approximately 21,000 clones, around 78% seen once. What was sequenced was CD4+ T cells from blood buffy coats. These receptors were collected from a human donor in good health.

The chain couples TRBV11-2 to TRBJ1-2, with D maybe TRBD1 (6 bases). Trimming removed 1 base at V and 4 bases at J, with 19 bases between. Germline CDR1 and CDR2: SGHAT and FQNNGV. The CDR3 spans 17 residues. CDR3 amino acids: CASSLGGGGGSLYGYTF. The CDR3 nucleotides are TGTGCCAGCAGCTTAGGCGGGGGGGGCGGATCCCTCTATGGCTACACCTTC.

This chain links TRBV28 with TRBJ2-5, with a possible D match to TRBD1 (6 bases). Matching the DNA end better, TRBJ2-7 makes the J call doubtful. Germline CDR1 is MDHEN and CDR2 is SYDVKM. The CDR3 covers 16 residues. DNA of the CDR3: TGTGCCAGCAGAACCCTGTGGCCCAGGGGTTCCTACGAGCAGTACTTC. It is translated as CASRTLWPRGSYEQYF.

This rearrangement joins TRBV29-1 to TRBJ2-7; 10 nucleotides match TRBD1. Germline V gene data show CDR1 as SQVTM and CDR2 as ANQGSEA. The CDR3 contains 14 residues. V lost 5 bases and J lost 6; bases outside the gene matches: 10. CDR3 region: CSVTRDRGLGEQYF. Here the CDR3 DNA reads TGCAGCGTTACCCGCGACAGGGGGCTGGGCGAGCAGTACTTC.

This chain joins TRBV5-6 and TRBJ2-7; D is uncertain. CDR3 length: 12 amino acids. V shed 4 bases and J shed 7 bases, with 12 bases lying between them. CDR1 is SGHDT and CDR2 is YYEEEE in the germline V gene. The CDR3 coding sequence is TGTGCCAGCAGCCCCGAAGCTTGGGAGCAGTACTTC. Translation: CASSPEAWEQYF.

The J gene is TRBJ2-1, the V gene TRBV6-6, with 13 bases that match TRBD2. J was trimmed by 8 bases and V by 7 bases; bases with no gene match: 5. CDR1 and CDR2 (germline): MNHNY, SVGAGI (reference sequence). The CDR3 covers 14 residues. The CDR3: CASTTSGGAYEQFF. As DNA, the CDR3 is TGTGCCAGCACCACTAGCGGGGGGGCATATGAGCAGTTCTTC.

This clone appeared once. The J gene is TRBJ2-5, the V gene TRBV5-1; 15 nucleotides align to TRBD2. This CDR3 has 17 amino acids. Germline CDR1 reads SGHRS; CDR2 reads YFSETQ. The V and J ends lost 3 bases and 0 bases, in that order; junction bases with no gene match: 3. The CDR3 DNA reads TGCGCCAGCAGCTCGGGACTAGCGGGGGGCAACCAAGAGACCCAGTACTTC. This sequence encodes CASSSGLAGGNQETQYF. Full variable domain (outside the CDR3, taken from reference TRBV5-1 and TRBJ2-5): KAGVTQTPRYLIKTRGQQVTLSCSPISGHRSVSWYQQTPGQGLQFLFEYFSETQRNKGNFPGRFSGRQFSNSRSEMNVSTLELGDSALYLCASSSGLAGGNQETQYFGPGTRLLVL.

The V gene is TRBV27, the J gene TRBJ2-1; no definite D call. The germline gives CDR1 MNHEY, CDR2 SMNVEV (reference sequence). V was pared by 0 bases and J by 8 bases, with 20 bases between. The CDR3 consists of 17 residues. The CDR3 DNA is TGTGCCAGCAGTTTATCGAAGACACTCACCCTGCCCGATGAGCAGTTCTTC. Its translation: CASSLSKTLTLPDEQFF.

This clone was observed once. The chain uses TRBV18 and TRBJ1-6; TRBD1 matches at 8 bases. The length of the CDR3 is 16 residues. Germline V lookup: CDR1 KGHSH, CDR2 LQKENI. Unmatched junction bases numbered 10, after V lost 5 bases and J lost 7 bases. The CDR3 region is CASSDNLDRGNSPLHF. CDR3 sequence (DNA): TGTGCCAGCTCAGACAACTTAGACAGGGGCAATTCACCCCTCCACTTT. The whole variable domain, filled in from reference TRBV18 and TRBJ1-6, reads NAGVMQNPRHLVRRRGQEARLRCSPMKGHSHVYWYRQLPEEGLKFMVYLQKENIIDESGMPKERFSAEFPKEGPSILRIQQVVRGDSAAYFCASSDNLDRGNSPLHFGNGTRLTVT.

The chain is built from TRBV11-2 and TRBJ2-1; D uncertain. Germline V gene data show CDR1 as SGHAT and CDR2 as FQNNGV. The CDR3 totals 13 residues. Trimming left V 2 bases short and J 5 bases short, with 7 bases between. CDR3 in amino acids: CASSLRRDNEQFF. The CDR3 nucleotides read TGTGCCAGCAGCTTAAGACGGGACAATGAGCAGTTCTTC.

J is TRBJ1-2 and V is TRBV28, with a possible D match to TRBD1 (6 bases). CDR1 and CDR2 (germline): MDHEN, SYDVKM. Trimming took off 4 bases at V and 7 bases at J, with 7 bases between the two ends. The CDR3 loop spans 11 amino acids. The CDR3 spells CASSSRGGYTF. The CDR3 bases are TGTGCCAGCAGTTCCAGGGGTGGCTACACCTTC.

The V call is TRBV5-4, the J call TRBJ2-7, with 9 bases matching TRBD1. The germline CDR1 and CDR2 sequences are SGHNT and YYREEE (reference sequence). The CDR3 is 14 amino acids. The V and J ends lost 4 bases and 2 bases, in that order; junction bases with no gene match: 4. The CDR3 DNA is TGTGCCAGCAGCCCTGGGACAGGGACCTACGAGCAGTACTTC. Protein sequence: CASSPGTGTYEQYF.

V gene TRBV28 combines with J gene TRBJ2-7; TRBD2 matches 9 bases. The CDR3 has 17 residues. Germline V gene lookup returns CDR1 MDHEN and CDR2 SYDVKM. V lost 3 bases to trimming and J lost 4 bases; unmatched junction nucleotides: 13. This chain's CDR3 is CASSFPPGLAIRYEQYF. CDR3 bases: TGTGCCAGCAGTTTCCCGCCCGGACTAGCGATAAGGTACGAGCAGTACTTC. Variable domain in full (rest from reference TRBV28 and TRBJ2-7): DVKVTQSSRYLVKRTGEKVFLECVQDMDHENMFWYRQDPGLGLRLIYFSYDVKMKEKGDIPEGYSVSREKKERFSLILESASTNQTSMYLCASSFPPGLAIRYEQYFGPGTRLTVT.

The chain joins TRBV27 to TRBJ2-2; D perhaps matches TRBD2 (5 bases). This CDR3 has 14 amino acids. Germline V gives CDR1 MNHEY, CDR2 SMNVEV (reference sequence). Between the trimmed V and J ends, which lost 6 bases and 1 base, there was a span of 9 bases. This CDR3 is CASRPAGNTGELFF. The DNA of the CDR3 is TGTGCCAGCAGACCTGCGGGGAACACCGGGGAGCTGTTTTTT.

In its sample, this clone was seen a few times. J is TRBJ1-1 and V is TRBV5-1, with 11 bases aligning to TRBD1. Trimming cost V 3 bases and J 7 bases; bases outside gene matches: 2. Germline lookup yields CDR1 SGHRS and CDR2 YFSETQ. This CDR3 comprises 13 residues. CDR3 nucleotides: TGCGCCAGCAGCTCAGGGACAGGGGGTGAAGCTTTCTTT. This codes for CASSSGTGGEAFF. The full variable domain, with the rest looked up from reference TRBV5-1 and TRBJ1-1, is KAGVTQTPRYLIKTRGQQVTLSCSPISGHRSVSWYQQTPGQGLQFLFEYFSETQRNKGNFPGRFSGRQFSNSRSEMNVSTLELGDSALYLCASSSGTGGEAFFGQGTRLTVV.

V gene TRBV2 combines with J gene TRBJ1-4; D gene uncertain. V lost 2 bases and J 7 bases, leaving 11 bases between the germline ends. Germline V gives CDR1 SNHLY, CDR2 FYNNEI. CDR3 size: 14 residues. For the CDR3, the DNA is TGTGCCAGCAGTGAAATCGGCCAGAGTGAAAAACTGTTTTTT. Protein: CASSEIGQSEKLFF.

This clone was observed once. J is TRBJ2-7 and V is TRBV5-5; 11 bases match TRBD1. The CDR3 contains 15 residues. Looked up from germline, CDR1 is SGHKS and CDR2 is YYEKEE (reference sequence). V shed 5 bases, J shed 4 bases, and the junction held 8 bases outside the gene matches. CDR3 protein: CASRKGQGVWYEQYF. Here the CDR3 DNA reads TGTGCCAGCAGGAAGGGACAGGGGGTCTGGTACGAGCAGTACTTC. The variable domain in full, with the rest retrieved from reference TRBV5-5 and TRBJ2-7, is DAGVTQSPTHLIKTRGQQVTLRCSPISGHKSVSWYQQVLGQGPQFIFQYYEKEERGRGNFPDRFSARQFPNYSSELNVNALLLGDSALYLCASRKGQGVWYEQYFGPGTRLTVT.

The CDR3 protein is CASSRSRQMNTGELFF. DNA of the CDR3: TGCGCCAGCAGCCGCTCCCGGCAAATGAACACCGGGGAGCTGTTTTTT. The V call is TRBV4-3, the J call TRBJ2-2; the D is unclear. Germline values: CDR1 LGHNA, CDR2 YSLEER. V lost 4 bases, J lost 1 base, and 13 bases lay in between. The CDR3 runs to 16 residues.

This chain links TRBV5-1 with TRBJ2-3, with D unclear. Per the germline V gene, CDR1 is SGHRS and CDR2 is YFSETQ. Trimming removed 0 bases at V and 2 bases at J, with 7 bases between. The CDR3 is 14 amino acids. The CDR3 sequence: CASSLEQDTDTQYF. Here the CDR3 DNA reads TGCGCCAGCAGCTTGGAGCAAGACACAGATACGCAGTATTTT.

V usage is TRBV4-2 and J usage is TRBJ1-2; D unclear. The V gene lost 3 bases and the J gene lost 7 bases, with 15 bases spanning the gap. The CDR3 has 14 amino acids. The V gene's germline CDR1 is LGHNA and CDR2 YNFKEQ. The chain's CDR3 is CASSQGDRLSGYTF. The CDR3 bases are TGTGCCAGCAGCCAGGGAGACCGTCTCAGTGGCTACACCTTC.

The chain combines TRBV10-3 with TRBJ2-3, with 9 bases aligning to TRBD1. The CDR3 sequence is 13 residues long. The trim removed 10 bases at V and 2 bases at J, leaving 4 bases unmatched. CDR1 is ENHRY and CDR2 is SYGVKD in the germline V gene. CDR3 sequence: CASRDRDTDTQYF. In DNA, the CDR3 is TGTGCCAGCCGGGACAGGGACACAGATACGCAGTATTTT.

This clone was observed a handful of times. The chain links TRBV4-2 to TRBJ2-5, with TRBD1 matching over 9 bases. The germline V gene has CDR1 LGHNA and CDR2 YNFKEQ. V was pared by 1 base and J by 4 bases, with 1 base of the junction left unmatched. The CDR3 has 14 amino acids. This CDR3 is CASSQATGGETQYF. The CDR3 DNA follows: TGTGCCAGCAGCCAAGCGACAGGGGGAGAGACCCAGTACTTC.

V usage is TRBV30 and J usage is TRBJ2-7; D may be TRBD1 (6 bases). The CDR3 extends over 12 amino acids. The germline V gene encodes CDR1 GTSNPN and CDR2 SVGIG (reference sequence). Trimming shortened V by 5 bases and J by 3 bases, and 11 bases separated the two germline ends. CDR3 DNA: TGTGCCTGGGGACAGCAGAACTACGAGCAGTACTTC. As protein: CAWGQQNYEQYF.

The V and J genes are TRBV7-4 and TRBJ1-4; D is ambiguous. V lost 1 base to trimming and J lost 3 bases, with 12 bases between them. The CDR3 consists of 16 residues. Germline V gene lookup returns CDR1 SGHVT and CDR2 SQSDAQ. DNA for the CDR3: TGTGCCAGCAGCTTAGTCGTACGTCAATCTAATGAAAAACTGTTTTTT. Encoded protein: CASSLVVRQSNEKLFF.